The rows below give T cell receptor beta chains drawn from one sample of a study of OX40 agonist ivuxolimab in advanced cancers. Measured with immunoSEQ multiplex PCR; TCRdb has only the in-frame clones, and not every one. The sample has roughly 42,000 clones, roughly 86% seen once. This specimen consisted of CD4+ or CD8+ T cells sorted from blood, obtained in a trial of the OX40 agonist ivuxolimab. The receptors were sampled from an adult with an advanced solid tumor such as melanoma, head and neck, liver or kidney cancer. CDR3s leave out the opening cysteine and the closing phenylalanine or tryptophan. The size of a clone is reported for some rows only, either as once, few or many, or as a class for expanded clones.

v_gene: TRBV9
j_gene: TRBJ2-2
abundance: once
CDR3aa: ASSHSATLRPGELF

v_gene: TRBV7-6
j_gene: TRBJ2-5
abundance: .
CDR3aa: ASSLLVGGQETQY

v_gene: TRBV19
j_gene: TRBJ2-5
abundance: .
CDR3aa: ASSMEETQY

v_gene: TRBV18
j_gene: TRBJ1-1
abundance: .
CDR3aa: ASSPGFGVAKNTEAF

v_gene: TRBV6-6
j_gene: TRBJ1-3
abundance: .
CDR3aa: ASSALDTIY

v_gene: TRBV7-3
j_gene: TRBJ1-1
abundance: .
CDR3aa: ASSLIRQGRTEAF

v_gene: TRBV28
j_gene: TRBJ1-3
abundance: .
CDR3aa: ASSLRDTHLLDTIY

v_gene: TRBV7-3
j_gene: TRBJ1-2
abundance: once
CDR3aa: ASSLGQALDYGYT

v_gene: TRBV6-6
j_gene: TRBJ2-7
abundance: .
CDR3aa: ASKVGGADEQY

v_gene: TRBV14
j_gene: TRBJ2-7
abundance: .
CDR3aa: ASSQDTSYEQY

v_gene: TRBV4-3
j_gene: TRBJ1-1
abundance: .
CDR3aa: ASSQDAQGAVGSTEAF

v_gene: TRBV6-1
j_gene: TRBJ1-6
abundance: .
CDR3aa: ASLWGSVDNSPLH

v_gene: TRBV19
j_gene: TRBJ2-2
abundance: .
CDR3aa: ASTMWDTANTGELF

v_gene: TRBV7-9
j_gene: TRBJ2-5
abundance: .
CDR3aa: ASSLALSELETQY

v_gene: TRBV21-1
j_gene: TRBJ2-7
abundance: once
CDR3aa: ASSVGQGPSSYEQY

v_gene: TRBV19
j_gene: TRBJ2-7
abundance: .
CDR3aa: ASSSTSGGPYEQY

v_gene: TRBV5-1
j_gene: TRBJ1-1
abundance: .
CDR3aa: ASSLYTGRNTEAF

v_gene: TRBV5-1
j_gene: TRBJ1-1
abundance: .
CDR3aa: ASSLWTANTEAF

v_gene: TRBV14
j_gene: TRBJ2-2
abundance: .
CDR3aa: ASSQVDRGTNTGELF

v_gene: TRBV6-5
j_gene: TRBJ2-7
abundance: .
CDR3aa: ASSRQGFDEQY

v_gene: TRBV6-5
j_gene: TRBJ2-7
abundance: .
CDR3aa: ASSYEAYEQY

v_gene: TRBV21-1
j_gene: TRBJ1-5
abundance: .
CDR3aa: ASSATGTGREKGNQPQH

v_gene: TRBV5-1
j_gene: TRBJ1-3
abundance: .
CDR3aa: ASSLGQSSGNTIY

v_gene: TRBV6-6
j_gene: TRBJ2-1
abundance: .
CDR3aa: ASSPSAGGGNEQF

v_gene: TRBV5-1
j_gene: TRBJ1-3
abundance: .
CDR3aa: ASSLAAGRAIY

v_gene: TRBV16
j_gene: TRBJ2-2
abundance: .
CDR3aa: ASSQFEGNTGELF

v_gene: TRBV13
j_gene: TRBJ1-1
abundance: medium-sized
CDR3aa: ASSSPVGRGPEAF

v_gene: TRBV6-6
j_gene: TRBJ1-4
abundance: .
CDR3aa: ASSYTGEGGEKLF

v_gene: TRBV19
j_gene: TRBJ2-7
abundance: .
CDR3aa: ASSIEFFQQQY

v_gene: TRBV7-8
j_gene: TRBJ2-3
abundance: .
CDR3aa: ASSLVVGTSNRKQY

v_gene: TRBV7-2
j_gene: TRBJ1-5
abundance: .
CDR3aa: ASSLLRNSNQPQH

v_gene: TRBV7-6
j_gene: TRBJ2-5
abundance: .
CDR3aa: ASSLSLRDRVLELVKETQY

v_gene: TRBV4-2
j_gene: TRBJ1-4
abundance: .
CDR3aa: ASSPYLGNKLF

v_gene: TRBV29-1
j_gene: TRBJ2-3
abundance: .
CDR3aa: SAETETDTQY

v_gene: TRBV5-6
j_gene: TRBJ2-7
abundance: .
CDR3aa: ASSLPSGILYEQY

v_gene: TRBV19
j_gene: TRBJ2-1
abundance: .
CDR3aa: ASSITSGYNEQF

v_gene: TRBV7-9
j_gene: TRBJ1-1
abundance: .
CDR3aa: ASRPTGNTEAF

v_gene: TRBV6-4
j_gene: TRBJ1-1
abundance: .
CDR3aa: ASSDGGQNTEAF

v_gene: TRBV6-6
j_gene: TRBJ1-6
abundance: .
CDR3aa: ASSSGTVLSPLH

v_gene: TRBV7-9
j_gene: TRBJ1-2
abundance: once
CDR3aa: ASSPRGANYGYT

v_gene: TRBV28
j_gene: TRBJ2-2
abundance: .
CDR3aa: ASSRLSGELF

v_gene: TRBV6-5
j_gene: TRBJ2-7
abundance: .
CDR3aa: ASSYSQDYEQY

v_gene: TRBV10-3
j_gene: TRBJ1-2
abundance: .
CDR3aa: AISEDNYGYT

v_gene: TRBV7-9
j_gene: TRBJ2-7
abundance: .
CDR3aa: ASSFGTGGYEQY

v_gene: TRBV6-1
j_gene: TRBJ2-3
abundance: .
CDR3aa: ASSDQPSGWGAADTQY

v_gene: TRBV19
j_gene: TRBJ2-3
abundance: .
CDR3aa: ATSLGGPDTQY

v_gene: TRBV5-4
j_gene: TRBJ1-2
abundance: .
CDR3aa: ASSPPMGGYT

v_gene: TRBV4-1
j_gene: TRBJ1-5
abundance: .
CDR3aa: ASSQDGSTQPQH

v_gene: TRBV4-3
j_gene: TRBJ1-2
abundance: .
CDR3aa: ASSQSTGAGYGYT

v_gene: TRBV11-2
j_gene: TRBJ2-4
abundance: .
CDR3aa: ASSARTGGGGPY

v_gene: TRBV7-9
j_gene: TRBJ2-7
abundance: once
CDR3aa: ASSPGLAGFGEQY

v_gene: TRBV7-9
j_gene: TRBJ1-1
abundance: .
CDR3aa: ASSTVDRGTEAF

v_gene: TRBV7-9
j_gene: TRBJ2-3
abundance: .
CDR3aa: ASSLLGQGNTDTQY

v_gene: TRBV6-5
j_gene: TRBJ1-3
abundance: .
CDR3aa: ATYGNTIY

v_gene: TRBV6-5
j_gene: TRBJ2-7
abundance: .
CDR3aa: ASSYSEGAVSYEQY

v_gene: TRBV7-2
j_gene: TRBJ2-7
abundance: .
CDR3aa: ASSGGVLYEQY

v_gene: TRBV18
j_gene: TRBJ1-4
abundance: .
CDR3aa: ASSPGGANEKLF

v_gene: TRBV7-7
j_gene: TRBJ2-7
abundance: .
CDR3aa: VSSPGEYYEQY

v_gene: TRBV7-9
j_gene: TRBJ2-1
abundance: .
CDR3aa: ASSLAVLTHPF

v_gene: TRBV27
j_gene: TRBJ1-1
abundance: once
CDR3aa: ASSLSFTGQGIAEAF